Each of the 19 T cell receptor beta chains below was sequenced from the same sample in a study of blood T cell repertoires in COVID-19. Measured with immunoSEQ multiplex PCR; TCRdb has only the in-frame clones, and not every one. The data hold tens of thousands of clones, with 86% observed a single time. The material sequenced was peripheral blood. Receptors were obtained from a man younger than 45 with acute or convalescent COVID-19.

The CDR3, as DNA: TGCGCCAGCAGCGTTGAACTAGCGGGAAACCAAGAGACCCAGTACTTC. It encodes CASSVELAGNQETQYF. The chain employs TRBV5-1 and TRBJ2-5; 10 nucleotides line up with TRBD2. This CDR3 is built from 16 residues. V lost 4 bases and J lost 0; bases outside the gene matches: 6. Germline V gene sequence: CDR1 SGHRS, CDR2 YFSETQ.

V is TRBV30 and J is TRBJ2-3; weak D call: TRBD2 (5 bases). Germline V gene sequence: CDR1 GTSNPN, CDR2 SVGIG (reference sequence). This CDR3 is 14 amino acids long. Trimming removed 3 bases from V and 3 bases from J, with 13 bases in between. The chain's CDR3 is CAWRLSGGTDTQYF. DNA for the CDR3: TGTGCCTGGAGGTTGAGCGGTGGTACAGATACGCAGTATTTT.

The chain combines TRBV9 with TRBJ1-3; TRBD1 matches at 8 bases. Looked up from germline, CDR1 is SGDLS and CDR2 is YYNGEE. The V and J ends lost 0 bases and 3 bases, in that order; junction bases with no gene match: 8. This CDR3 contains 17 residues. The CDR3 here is CASSVAGRQGIGNTIYF. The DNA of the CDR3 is TGTGCCAGCAGCGTAGCAGGGAGACAGGGGATTGGAAACACCATATATTTT.

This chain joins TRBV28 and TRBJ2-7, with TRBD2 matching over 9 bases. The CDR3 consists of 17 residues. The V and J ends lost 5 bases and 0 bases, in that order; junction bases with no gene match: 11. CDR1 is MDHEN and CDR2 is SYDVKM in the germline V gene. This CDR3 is CASSQGLAPHPSYEQYF. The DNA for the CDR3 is TGTGCCAGCAGTCAAGGACTAGCGCCGCACCCCTCCTACGAGCAGTACTTC.

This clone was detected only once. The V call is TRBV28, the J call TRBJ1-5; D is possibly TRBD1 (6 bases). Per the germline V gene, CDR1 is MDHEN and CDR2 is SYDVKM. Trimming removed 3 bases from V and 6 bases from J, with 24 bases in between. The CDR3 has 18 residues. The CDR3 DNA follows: TGTGCCAGCAGTTTTTCGATTCAGGGGTCCGGGTTGGGTCAGCCCCAGCATTTT. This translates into CASSFSIQGSGLGQPQHF.

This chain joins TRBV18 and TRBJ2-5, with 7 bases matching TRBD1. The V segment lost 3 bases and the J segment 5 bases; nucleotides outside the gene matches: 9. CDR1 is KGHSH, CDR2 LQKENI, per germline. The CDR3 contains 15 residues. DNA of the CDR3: TGTGCCAGCTCACCCCAGATGGGACAGTGGGAGACCCAGTACTTC. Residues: CASSPQMGQWETQYF.

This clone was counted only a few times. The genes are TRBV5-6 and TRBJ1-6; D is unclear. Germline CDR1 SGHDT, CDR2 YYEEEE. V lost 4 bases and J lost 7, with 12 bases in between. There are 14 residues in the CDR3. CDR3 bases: TGTGCCAGCAGCCGGGTTCCGGAGAATTCACCCCTCCACTTT. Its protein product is CASSRVPENSPLHF.

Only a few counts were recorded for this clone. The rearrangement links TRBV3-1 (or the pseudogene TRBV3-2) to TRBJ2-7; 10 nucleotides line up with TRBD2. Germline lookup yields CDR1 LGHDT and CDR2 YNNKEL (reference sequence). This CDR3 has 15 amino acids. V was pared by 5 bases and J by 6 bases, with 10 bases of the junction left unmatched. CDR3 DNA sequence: TGTGCCAGCAGCGTAGGACTAGCGGTCCCTTCCGAGCAGTACTTC. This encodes CASSVGLAVPSEQYF.

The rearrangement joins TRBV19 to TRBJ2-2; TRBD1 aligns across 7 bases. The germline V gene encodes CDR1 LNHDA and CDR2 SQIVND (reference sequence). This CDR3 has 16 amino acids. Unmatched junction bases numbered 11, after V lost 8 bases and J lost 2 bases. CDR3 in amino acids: CASLGSWTGNTGELFF. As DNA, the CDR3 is TGTGCCAGTCTAGGGTCCTGGACAGGCAACACCGGGGAGCTGTTTTTT.

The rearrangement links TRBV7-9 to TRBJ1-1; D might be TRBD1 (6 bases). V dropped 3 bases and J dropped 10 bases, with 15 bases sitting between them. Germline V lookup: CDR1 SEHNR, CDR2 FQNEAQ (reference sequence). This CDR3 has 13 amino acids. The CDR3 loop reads CASSFPGANGAFF. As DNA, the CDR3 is TGTGCCAGCAGCTTTCCAGGGGCGAACGGAGCTTTCTTT.

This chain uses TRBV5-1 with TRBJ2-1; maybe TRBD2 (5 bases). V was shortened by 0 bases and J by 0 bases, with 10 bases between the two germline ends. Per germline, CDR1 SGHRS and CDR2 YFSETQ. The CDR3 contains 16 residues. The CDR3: CASSLALGSSYNEQFF. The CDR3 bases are TGCGCCAGCAGCTTGGCCCTGGGGAGCTCCTACAATGAGCAGTTCTTC.

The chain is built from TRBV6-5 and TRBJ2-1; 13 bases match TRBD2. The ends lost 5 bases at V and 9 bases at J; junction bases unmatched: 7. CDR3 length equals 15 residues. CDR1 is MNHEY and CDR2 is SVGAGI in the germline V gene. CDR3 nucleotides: TGTGCCAGCAGTACGGGACTAGCGGGATTTAGTGAGCAGTTCTTC. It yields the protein CASSTGLAGFSEQFF.

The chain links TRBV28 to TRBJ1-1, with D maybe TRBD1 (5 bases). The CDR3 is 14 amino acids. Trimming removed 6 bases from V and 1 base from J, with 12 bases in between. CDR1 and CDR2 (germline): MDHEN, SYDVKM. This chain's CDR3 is CASRFRDSNTEAFF. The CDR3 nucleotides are TGTGCCAGCAGATTCCGGGACTCGAACACTGAAGCTTTCTTT.

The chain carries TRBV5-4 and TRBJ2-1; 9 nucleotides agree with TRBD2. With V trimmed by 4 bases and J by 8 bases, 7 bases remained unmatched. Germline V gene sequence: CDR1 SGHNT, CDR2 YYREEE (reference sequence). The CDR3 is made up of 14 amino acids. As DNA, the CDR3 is TGTGCCAGCAGCCCTCCGGGACTAGCCCATGAGCAGTTCTTC. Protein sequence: CASSPPGLAHEQFF.

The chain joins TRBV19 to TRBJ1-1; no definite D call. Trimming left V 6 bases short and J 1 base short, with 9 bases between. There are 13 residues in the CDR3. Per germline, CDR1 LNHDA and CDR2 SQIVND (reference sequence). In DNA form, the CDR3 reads TGTGCCAGTAGCACAACCAAGAACACTGAAGCTTTCTTT. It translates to CASSTTKNTEAFF.

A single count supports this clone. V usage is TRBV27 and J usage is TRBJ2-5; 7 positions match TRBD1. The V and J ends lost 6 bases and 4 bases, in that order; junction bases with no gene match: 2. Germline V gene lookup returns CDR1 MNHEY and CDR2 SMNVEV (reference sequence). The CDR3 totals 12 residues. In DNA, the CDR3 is TGTGCCAGCAGAAACAGGGGAGAGACCCAGTACTTC. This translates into CASRNRGETQYF.

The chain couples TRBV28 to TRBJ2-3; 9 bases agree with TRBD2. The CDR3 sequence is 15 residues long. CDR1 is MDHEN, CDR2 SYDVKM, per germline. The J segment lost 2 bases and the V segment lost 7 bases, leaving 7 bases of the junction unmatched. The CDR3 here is CASKTSGSNTDTQYF. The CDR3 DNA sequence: TGTGCCAGCAAGACTAGCGGAAGTAACACAGATACGCAGTATTTT. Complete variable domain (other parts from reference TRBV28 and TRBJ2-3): DVKVTQSSRYLVKRTGEKVFLECVQDMDHENMFWYRQDPGLGLRLIYFSYDVKMKEKGDIPEGYSVSREKKERFSLILESASTNQTSMYLCASKTSGSNTDTQYFGPGTRLTVL.

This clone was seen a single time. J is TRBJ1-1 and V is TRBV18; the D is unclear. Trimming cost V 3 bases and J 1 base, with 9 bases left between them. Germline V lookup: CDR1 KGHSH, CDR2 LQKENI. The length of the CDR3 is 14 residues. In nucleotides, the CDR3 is TGTGCCAGCTCACCGGCGGCACAGAACACTGAAGCTTTCTTT. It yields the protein CASSPAAQNTEAFF. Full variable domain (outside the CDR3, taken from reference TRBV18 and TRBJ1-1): NAGVMQNPRHLVRRRGQEARLRCSPMKGHSHVYWYRQLPEEGLKFMVYLQKENIIDESGMPKERFSAEFPKEGPSILRIQQVVRGDSAAYFCASSPAAQNTEAFFGQGTRLTVV.

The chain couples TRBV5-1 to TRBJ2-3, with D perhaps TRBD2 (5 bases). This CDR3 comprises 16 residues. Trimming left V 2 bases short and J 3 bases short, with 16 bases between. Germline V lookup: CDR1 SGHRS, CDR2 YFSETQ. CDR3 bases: TGCGCCAGCAGCTTTCCCGCTAATCGGGATACAGATACGCAGTATTTT. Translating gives CASSFPANRDTDTQYF.